Presented here are 18 T cell receptor beta chains from one specimen sequenced in a study of blood T cells in healthy people across ages. Through a sample-barcoded 5' primer and a J-beta primer mix, a second PCR was run for roughly 7 to 11 cycles. One entry per CDR3 protein results from TCRdb running MiXCR on the 5' RACE reads. This repertoire shows hundreds of thousands of distinct CDR3 sequences, about 43% found once; its top ten account for 25% to 35%. The sequenced sample was blood. The receptors come from a man at least 80 years old in good health.

This clonotype turned up a few times. The rearrangement links TRBV20-1 to TRBJ1-1, with D maybe TRBD1 (6 bases). Germline CDR1 is DFQATT and CDR2 is SNEGSKA (reference sequence). The V end was cut by 3 bases, the J end by 1 base, with 12 bases between. CDR3 length: 14 residues. The CDR3 region has the DNA TGCAGTGCTAGGAGCGACAGGTCGAACACTGAAGCTTTCTTT. Its protein product is CSARSDRSNTEAFF.

The chain combines TRBV5-1 with TRBJ2-2; D possibly uses TRBD1 or TRBD2 (5 bases each). The germline CDR1 and CDR2 sequences are SGHRS and YFSETQ. The CDR3 runs to 15 residues. Trimming cost V 0 bases and J 6 bases, with 12 bases left between them. CDR3: CASSLVGTIAGELFF. The CDR3, as DNA: TGCGCCAGCAGCTTGGTCGGGACCATAGCCGGGGAGCTGTTTTTT.

This clonotype was recorded a few times. The V call is TRBV5-6, the J call TRBJ1-2; D might be TRBD1 (5 bases). The CDR3 totals 14 residues. CDR1 SGHDT and CDR2 YYEEEE come from the germline V gene. The V and J ends lost 0 bases and 4 bases respectively, with 10 bases between them. CDR3 coding DNA: TGTGCCAGCAGCTTGGGGACAAACTCCTATGGCTACACCTTC. Its protein is CASSLGTNSYGYTF.

This chain links TRBV11-3 with TRBJ2-4; 8 bases fit TRBD2. Germline lookup yields CDR1 SGHNT and CDR2 YENEEA. CDR3 length: 15 residues. V trimming: 2 bases; J trimming: 5 bases; junction bases outside the gene matches: 5. CDR3 nucleotides: TGTGCCAGCAGCTTATCTCGCGGGAGGCAAAACATTCAGTACTTC. It translates to CASSLSRGRQNIQYF.

The V call is TRBV4-3, the J call TRBJ2-3; the match to TRBD2 covers 8 bases. This CDR3 contains 17 residues. The germline CDR1 and CDR2 sequences are LGHNA and YSLEER. J was trimmed by 6 bases and V by 0 bases; bases with no gene match: 11. As DNA, the CDR3 is TGCGCCAGCAGCCAAGACCCTAGCGGGCGAGACTGGGATACGCAGTATTTT. It specifies CASSQDPSGRDWDTQYF.

The chain couples TRBV3-1 to TRBJ2-3; D is perhaps TRBD2 (5 bases). This CDR3 is built from 15 residues. Trimming took off 6 bases at V and 4 bases at J, with 17 bases between the two ends. Germline V gene data show CDR1 as LGHDT and CDR2 as YNNKEL (reference sequence). The CDR3 DNA sequence: TGTGCCAGCAGAGCGGACCCTATTAATTCAGATACGCAGTATTTT. This sequence encodes CASRADPINSDTQYF.

This rearrangement joins TRBV10-3 to TRBJ2-3; 8 bases line up with TRBD2. V lost 3 bases to trimming and J lost 1 base; unmatched junction nucleotides: 3. The germline CDR1 and CDR2 sequences are ENHRY and SYGVKD. The CDR3 spans 15 residues. As DNA, the CDR3 is TGTGCCATCAGTGACAGCGGGGGTCGCACAGATACGCAGTATTTT. Its protein product is CAISDSGGRTDTQYF.

The CDR3 DNA sequence: TGTGCCAGCAGCCGTTTTCCGGCTAGCGGGATATCCTACAATGAGCAGTTCTTC. Its translation is CASSRFPASGISYNEQFF. The rearrangement links TRBV12-3 or TRBV12-4 to TRBJ2-1, with 9 bases lining up with TRBD2. This CDR3 is built from 18 residues. Trimming took 6 bases from V and 1 from J; bases not matched to a gene: 13.

On this clonotype itself: One end of the junction varies from germline; a read error may be responsible. J is TRBJ1-6 and V is TRBV20-1; TRBD1 aligns across 8 bases. Germline V lookup: CDR1 DFQATT, CDR2 SNEGSKA (reference sequence). The CDR3 has 13 residues. The CDR3 loop is CSANRDRNSPPHF. The CDR3 bases are TGCAGTGCTAACCGGGACAGGAATTCGCCCCCCCACTTT.

The chain couples TRBV3-1 to TRBJ1-5; D perhaps matches TRBD1 (5 bases). Trimming stripped 3 bases from V and 6 bases from J, with 18 bases between. Germline values: CDR1 LGHDT, CDR2 YNNKEL (reference sequence). The CDR3 runs 16 residues. CDR3 in DNA: TGTGCCAGCAGCCACGCGACAGAAAGGCCGAGTCAGCCCCAGCATTTT. It translates to CASSHATERPSQPQHF.

The J gene is TRBJ2-5, the V gene TRBV30; D gene uncertain. Germline V gene lookup returns CDR1 GTSNPN and CDR2 SVGIG (reference sequence). The V and J ends lost 3 bases and 9 bases respectively, with 17 bases between them. The CDR3 length is 13 residues. The CDR3, as DNA: TGTGCCTGGAGGACGGAAGGATCGAAGCCCCAGTACTTC. Translating gives CAWRTEGSKPQYF. Full variable domain (rest looked up from reference TRBV30 and TRBJ2-5): SQTIHQWPATLVQPVGSPLSLECTVEGTSNPNLYWYRQAAGRGLQLLFYSVGIGQISSEVPQNLSASRPQDRQFILSSKKLLLSDSGFYLCAWRTEGSKPQYFGPGTRLLVL.

This clonotype was found a few times. The chain links TRBV20-1 to TRBJ1-6; D is unresolved. The CDR3 is made up of 14 amino acids. CDR1 and CDR2 from the germline V gene are DFQATT and SNEGSKA (reference sequence). The V and J ends lost 3 bases and 0 bases respectively, with 6 bases between them. CDR3 loop: CSARGSSYNSPLHF. In DNA, the CDR3 is TGCAGTGCTAGGGGGAGCTCCTATAATTCACCCCTCCACTTT.

The rearrangement joins TRBV6-6 to TRBJ2-3; TRBD2 aligns across 10 bases. V lost 7 bases and J lost 4; bases outside the gene matches: 11. The CDR3 length is 16 residues. CDR1 is MNHNY, CDR2 SVGAGI, per germline (reference sequence). The CDR3 spells CASTRTSGFVSDTQYF. The CDR3, as DNA: TGTGCCAGCACCAGGACTAGCGGCTTTGTTTCAGATACGCAGTATTTT.

This clonotype occurred once. This chain joins TRBV30 and TRBJ1-1; no firm D call. V lost 0 bases and J lost 0, with 5 bases in between. The CDR3 totals 13 residues. The germline gives CDR1 GTSNPN, CDR2 SVGIG (reference sequence). This CDR3 is CAWSVWVNTEAFF. CDR3 bases: TGTGCCTGGAGTGTGTGGGTGAACACTGAAGCTTTCTTT.

The chain links TRBV2 to TRBJ2-6; D is perhaps TRBD1 (6 bases). The CDR3 is 14 residues long. Germline V gene lookup returns CDR1 SNHLY and CDR2 FYNNEI. V gave up 6 bases and J gave up 4 bases, with 10 bases separating them. This CDR3 is CASSDRTGANVLTF. The CDR3 DNA follows: TGTGCCAGCAGCGACAGGACCGGGGCCAACGTCCTGACTTTC.

This chain links TRBV7-9 with TRBJ2-3; 15 bases align to TRBD2. Trimming cost V 1 base and J 6 bases; bases outside gene matches: 5. The CDR3 is 17 residues long. The germline V gene encodes CDR1 SEHNR and CDR2 FQNEAQ (reference sequence). For the CDR3, the DNA is TGTGCCAGCAGCTTAGGAGGACTAGCGGGGGGGCTTGATACGCAGTATTTT. Translated, it gives CASSLGGLAGGLDTQYF.

V usage is TRBV27 and J usage is TRBJ2-3, with D possibly matching TRBD1 (6 bases). CDR1 is MNHEY and CDR2 is SMNVEV in the germline V gene (reference sequence). V lost 5 bases and J 0 bases, leaving 18 bases between the germline ends. The CDR3 length is 17 residues. The chain's CDR3 is CASSPPGVQLSTDTQYF. CDR3 DNA sequence: TGTGCCAGCAGTCCCCCAGGGGTCCAACTTAGCACAGATACGCAGTATTTT.

This clonotype has only one observation. At one boundary the junction diverges from the germline segment, which might be a read error. The V call is TRBV12-3 or TRBV12-4, the J call TRBJ2-1; 14 bases are a match to TRBD2. The CDR3 is 16 amino acids. The CDR3 bases are TGTGTCAGCAGTTTAGCGGGGACTAGCGGGAGTCCAGGGCAGTTCTTC. It is translated as CVSSLAGTSGSPGQFF.